This TCR beta chain was identified during a study of T cells in Graves' hyperthyroidism and ophthalmopathy. Regarding the study as a whole: Before onset, by a median of around 6.4 months, the model predicted ophthalmopathy.

The ends were cut back, 2 bases at V and 0 bases at J, with 10 bases in the middle. The germline CDR1 and CDR2 sequences are MDHEN and SYDVKM. The CDR3 consists of 15 residues. Patients affected by ophthalmopathy presented a Clinical Activity Score of at least 3, a NOSPECS grade of at least 4, and disease duration below 3 months. Exclusions: uncontrolled infection, other autoimmune disease, pregnancy, lactation. Together with thyroid ultrasound, orbital computed tomography, serum thyroxine and TRAb, clinical symptoms were used for diagnoses. Amplification of TCR beta CDR3 regions was performed using RNA transcripts as template. The HTBI primer set drove a first-round RT-PCR of the TCR CDR3. One entry per CDR3 protein results from TCRdb running MiXCR on the multiplex PCR reads. The sample records about 530,000 distinct CDR3 sequences, 15% to 20% being singletons. In this sample, this clonotype turned up many times. Its specificity is unknown.

This TCR came from a young woman with Graves' ophthalmopathy. The V and J genes are TRBV28 and TRBJ1-1; no definite D call. Sequences were obtained from blood. The CDR3 here is CASSLPSPMNTEAFF. CDR3 sequence (DNA): TGTGCCAGCAGTTTACCTTCACCGATGAACACTGAAGCTTTCTTT.